This T cell receptor beta chain was recorded in a study of blood T cell repertoires in COVID-19. Overall study context: COVID-19 samples, acute and convalescent, were from the United States, Italy and Spain. Nucleic acid was either cDNA or gDNA, and it came from T cells, B-cell-depleted T cells, or PBMCs.

Data came from immunoSEQ multiplex PCR; TCRdb stores just in-frame clones and leaves some out. The table lists roughly 140,000 clones, 84% of them singletons. This CDR3 has 12 amino acids. With 5 bases removed from V and 11 bases from J, the gap between germline ends came to 16 bases. Germline lookup yields CDR1 SGHRS and CDR2 YFSETQ. The sample taken for sequencing was peripheral blood. The chain employs TRBV5-1 and TRBJ1-1, with D unresolved. This clonotype was obtained from a human donor in a cohort sampled during active COVID-19. The CDR3 loop is CASRMPRGMAFF. DNA for the CDR3: TGCGCCAGCAGGATGCCTAGAGGAATGGCTTTCTTT.